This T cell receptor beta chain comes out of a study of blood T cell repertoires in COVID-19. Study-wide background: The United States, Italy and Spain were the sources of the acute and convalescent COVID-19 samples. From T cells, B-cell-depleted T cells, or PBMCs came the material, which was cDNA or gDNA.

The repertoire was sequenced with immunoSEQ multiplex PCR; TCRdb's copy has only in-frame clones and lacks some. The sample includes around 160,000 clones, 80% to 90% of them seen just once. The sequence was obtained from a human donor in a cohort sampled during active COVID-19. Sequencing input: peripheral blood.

CDR3 region: CAPPMGSRTNEQFF. The CDR3 coding sequence is TGTGCCCCCCCGATGGGCTCTAGGACAAATGAGCAGTTCTTC. The rearrangement uses TRBV6-5 and TRBJ2-1; possibly TRBD1 for D (5 bases). The CDR3 is 14 amino acids. Germline CDR1 MNHEY, CDR2 SVGAGI. Trimming pared 11 bases from V and 7 bases from J, leaving 21 bases between.